These 14 T cell receptor beta chains originate from one sample sequenced in a study of chemoradiotherapy in HPV16-positive cancers. Method: immunoSEQ multiplex PCR; TCRdb's copy keeps in-frame clones and lacks some. The table lists approximately 30,000 clones, approximately 89% of them singletons. Sequenced here: blood, sampled from a patient who underwent chemoradiotherapy. These receptors all stem from a human donor with HPV-associated anogenital cancer.

The chain is built from TRBV28 and TRBJ1-4, with unresolved D. Germline V gene lookup returns CDR1 MDHEN and CDR2 SYDVKM. This CDR3 is 12 amino acids long. Trimming took off 5 bases at V and 3 bases at J, with 4 bases between the two ends. The chain's CDR3 is CASSRANEKLFF. The CDR3 nucleotides read TGTGCCAGCAGTCGGGCTAATGAAAAACTGTTTTTT.

The chain carries TRBV6-1 and TRBJ2-4; 9 bases are shared with TRBD1. V dropped 2 bases and J dropped 8; count of bases not matched to a gene: 4. The germline gives CDR1 MNHNS, CDR2 SASEGT. The length of the CDR3 is 14 residues. The CDR3 reads CASSETGGGYIQYF. CDR3 in DNA: TGTGCCAGCAGTGAAACAGGGGGCGGATACATTCAGTACTTC.

In its sample, this clone was seen a few times. Other DNA sequences in this sample translate to the same CDR3. The genes are TRBV30 and TRBJ1-1, with 10 bases lining up with TRBD1. Germline lookup yields CDR1 GTSNPN and CDR2 SVGIG (reference sequence). The junction had 5 bases not matched to a gene; V was cut back by 5 bases and J by 5 bases. CDR3 length equals 13 residues. The CDR3 protein is CAWAGQGWTEAFF. The CDR3 DNA follows: TGTGCCTGGGCGGGACAGGGGTGGACTGAAGCTTTCTTT.

The V call is TRBV7-2, the J call TRBJ1-5, with TRBD1 matching over 9 bases. This CDR3 has 13 residues. In germline, CDR1 is SGHTA, CDR2 FQGNSA. Trimming cost V 5 bases and J 7 bases; bases outside gene matches: 3. As DNA, the CDR3 is TGTGCCAGCAGCCCGGACAGGGGACAGCCCCAGCATTTT. Translated, it gives CASSPDRGQPQHF.

The table lists this clone with a few counts. The rearrangement uses TRBV7-9 and TRBJ1-1; D is unresolved. Germline-derived CDR1 and CDR2 are SEHNR and FQNEAQ (reference sequence). This CDR3 region has 14 residues. V was trimmed by 4 bases and J by 4 bases, leaving 13 bases between them. The CDR3 sequence is CASSSLFSGTEAFF. The CDR3 DNA sequence: TGTGCCAGCAGCTCCTTGTTTTCAGGCACTGAAGCTTTCTTT.

Details on this clone: Germline and junction disagree at one end, which may indicate a read error. The rearrangement links TRBV7-7 to TRBJ2-5; 10 bases are shared with TRBD2. The last part of the DNA fits TRBJ2-7 better; the J call may be wrong. The CDR3 loop spans 14 amino acids. Germline lookup yields CDR1 SSHAT and CDR2 FNYEAQ (reference sequence). CDR3 residues: CASSPGSGRREQYF. CDR3 bases: TGTGCTAGCAGCCCCGGTAGCGGGAGGCGCGAGCAGTACTTC.

This clone was recorded once. The chain uses TRBV10-3 and TRBJ2-7; D unclear. CDR3 length equals 11 residues. Trimming removed 7 bases at V and 3 bases at J, with 7 bases between. CDR1 is ENHRY and CDR2 is SYGVKD in the germline V gene. CDR3: CAINPVYEQYF. CDR3 sequence (DNA): TGTGCCATCAATCCGGTCTACGAGCAGTACTTC.

This CDR3 is CASSWDILQPQHF. DNA for the CDR3: TGTGCCAGTAGTTGGGACATCCTTCAGCCCCAGCATTTT. The V gene is TRBV19, the J gene TRBJ1-5; tentatively, D is TRBD1 (6 bases). Germline V gene lookup returns CDR1 LNHDA and CDR2 SQIVND (reference sequence). CDR3 length: 13 amino acids. Trimming stripped 5 bases from V and 6 bases from J, with 11 bases between.

This clone is a singleton in its sample. This chain connects TRBV27 to TRBJ2-2, with D uncertain. Germline-derived CDR1 and CDR2 are MNHEY and SMNVEV (reference sequence). This CDR3 region has 12 residues. Deletions cut 5 bases from V and 5 bases from J, with 6 bases between. CDR3 DNA sequence: TGTGCCAGCAGTCCGATTACCGGGGAGCTGTTTTTT. Its translation is CASSPITGELFF.

The rearrangement joins TRBV7-9 to TRBJ1-2; D remains unclear. Deletions cut 5 bases from V and 5 bases from J, with 9 bases between. Per germline, CDR1 SEHNR and CDR2 FQNEAQ (reference sequence). This CDR3 is 12 amino acids long. This chain's CDR3 is CASSPGMYGYTF. The CDR3 bases are TGTGCCAGCAGCCCCGGGATGTATGGCTACACCTTC.

The rearrangement joins TRBV5-1 to TRBJ2-3; the match to TRBD2 covers 11 bases. The CDR3 is 16 amino acids. Germline V gene lookup returns CDR1 SGHRS and CDR2 YFSETQ. V was clipped by 4 bases and J by 4 bases; unmatched bases: 8. The CDR3 is CASSPRLAGIADTQYF. CDR3 nucleotides: TGCGCCAGCAGCCCCAGACTAGCGGGAATAGCAGATACGCAGTATTTT.

The chain combines TRBV10-3 with TRBJ2-2, with unresolved D. Trimming cost V 0 bases and J 12 bases, with 14 bases left between them. The CDR3 is 14 amino acids. Looked up from germline, CDR1 is ENHRY and CDR2 is SYGVKD. The CDR3: CAISESQPPVKLFF. As DNA, the CDR3 is TGTGCCATCAGTGAGTCACAGCCCCCCGTAAAGCTGTTTTTT.

The rearrangement joins TRBV6-5 to TRBJ2-7, with D hard to call. CDR3 size: 14 residues. Germline V gene data show CDR1 as MNHEY and CDR2 as SVGAGI. The V gene lost 2 bases and the J gene lost 1 base, with 9 bases spanning the gap. The CDR3 loop is CASSYLSRSYEQYF. CDR3 nucleotides: TGTGCCAGCAGTTACCTCTCAAGGTCCTACGAGCAGTACTTC.

This chain connects TRBV6-6 to TRBJ1-6, with TRBD1 matching 7 bases. The germline CDR1 and CDR2 sequences are MNHNY and SVGAGI (reference sequence). This CDR3 is built from 14 residues. Trimming cost V 4 bases and J 7 bases; bases outside gene matches: 4. The CDR3 loop reads CASSLTGANSPLHF. In nucleotides, the CDR3 is TGTGCCAGCAGTTTAACAGGGGCGAATTCACCCCTCCACTTT.